This TCR beta chain is from a study of blood T cell repertoires in COVID-19. Study-wide background: From T cells, B-cell-depleted T cells, or PBMCs came the material, which was cDNA or gDNA.

Participants were aged about 18 to 95 years, lived in under 30 US areas, and enrolled virtually. Assignments of participants to cohorts depended upon their own reported clinical history. Recovered participants had two consecutive negative NP/OP PCR tests, healthcare professional clearance, or symptom resolution. The assay was immunoSEQ multiplex PCR, and TCRdb's table has in-frame clones only and misses some. The sample consists of 360,000 or so clones, around 83% of them appearing once. The ends lost 4 bases at V and 1 base at J; junction bases unmatched: 4. Germline values: CDR1 LGHNA, CDR2 YNFKEQ. This CDR3 spans 15 amino acids.

The TCR was taken from a woman aged 45-59 years who had recovered from COVID-19. The sequenced material came from PBMCs or T cells enriched from blood (not recorded which). The gene calls are TRBV4-2 and TRBJ1-1; 9 positions agree with TRBD1. The CDR3 spells CASSLKDRGNTEAFF. CDR3 bases: TGTGCCAGCAGCCTCAAGGACAGGGGGAACACTGAAGCTTTCTTT.